One sample yielded the 21 T cell receptor beta chains listed below, sequenced in a study of CXCR3-negative and CXCR3-positive naive CD8 T cells. The study, taken as a whole, reports: More hydrophobic TRB CDR3s were found in CXCR3-positive naive cells than in CXCR3-negative naive cells.

Their cognate antigens are unknown. The TRB libraries of cDNA were built by UMI-labeled 5' RACE. TCRdb reanalyzed the 5' RACE reads and collapses them to one entry per CDR3 protein, without DNA. This sample contains about 92,000 distinct CDR3 sequences. What was sequenced was naive CXCR3+ CD8+ T cells from blood. The subset: CD45RO-CCR7+CD27+CD95- naive CD8+ T cells expressing CXCR3 (TNR3+). Receptor source: a human donor in good health. Some clones in this sample may be carry-over from other donors' samples.

The chain combines TRBV3-1 with TRBJ2-5; the D call from TCRdb, TRBD2, cannot be confirmed without DNA. The CDR3 length is 15 residues. Germline V gives CDR1 LGHDT, CDR2 YNNKEL (reference sequence). CDR3 region: CASSPLLAAQETQYF.

V usage is TRBV20-1 and J usage is TRBJ1-6; no DNA is available, so the TRBD1 call from TCRdb remains unchecked. The CDR3 consists of 15 residues. Germline lookup yields CDR1 DFQATT and CDR2 SNEGSKA (reference sequence). This chain's CDR3 is CSARDPYRDNSPLHF.

The chain has TRBV27 and TRBJ1-1. Germline lookup yields CDR1 MNHEY and CDR2 SMNVEV (reference sequence). The CDR3 sequence is 11 residues long. This CDR3 is CASSSGLRAFF.

This CDR3 reads CASSLLEDPYNSPLHF. The V gene is TRBV11-2, the J gene TRBJ1-6. Germline V gives CDR1 SGHAT, CDR2 FQNNGV. The CDR3 sequence is 16 residues long. Full variable domain (rest looked up from reference TRBV11-2 and TRBJ1-6): EAGVAQSPRYKIIEKRQSVAFWCNPISGHATLYWYQQILGQGPKLLIQFQNNGVVDDSQLPKDRFSAERLKGVDSTLKIQPAKLEDSAVYLCASSLLEDPYNSPLHFGNGTRLTVT.

V gene TRBV7-6 combines with J gene TRBJ2-1; with no DNA, the TCRdb D assignment of TRBD1 cannot be verified. Germline V gives CDR1 SGHVS, CDR2 FNYEAQ. The CDR3 consists of 16 residues. The CDR3 loop is CASSTWTEYAYNEQFF.

This chain connects TRBV9 to TRBJ2-7. Germline CDR1 and CDR2: SGDLS and YYNGEE. The CDR3 extends over 15 amino acids. The CDR3 loop reads CASSVGVESSYEQYF.

The chain combines TRBV29-1 with TRBJ1-4; TCRdb selects TRBD1, and the lack of DNA leaves this call unchecked. This CDR3 contains 11 residues. Germline CDR1 SQVTM, CDR2 ANQGSEA. CDR3 residues: CSARDNEKLFF.

The chain joins TRBV15 to TRBJ2-1. CDR1 is LNHNV, CDR2 YYDKDF, per germline (reference sequence). The CDR3 covers 13 residues. The CDR3: CATSRDSALGQFF.

The J gene is TRBJ1-2, the V gene TRBV7-9; without DNA, the TCRdb call of TRBD1 cannot be checked. The germline gives CDR1 SEHNR, CDR2 FQNEAQ (reference sequence). There are 16 residues in the CDR3. The chain's CDR3 is CASSAGTGNANYGYTF.

This chain connects TRBV5-6 to TRBJ1-5. This CDR3 has 13 residues. Germline values: CDR1 SGHDT, CDR2 YYEEEE. The CDR3 region is CASSLGAYQPQHF.

The V call is TRBV20-1, the J call TRBJ1-1. CDR3 length: 13 amino acids. Germline CDR1 reads DFQATT; CDR2 reads SNEGSKA (reference sequence). The CDR3 is CSALQASDTEAFF.

The rearrangement joins TRBV6-1 to TRBJ2-7. The germline V gene has CDR1 MNHNS and CDR2 SASEGT. The CDR3 runs to 17 residues. CDR3 amino acids: CASSELVSEQTSYEQYF.

The chain uses TRBV7-3 and TRBJ2-5. The CDR3 is 13 amino acids. From germline, CDR1 is SGHTA and CDR2 FQGTGA. The CDR3 sequence is CASSLLEQETQYF.

The V call is TRBV7-2, the J call TRBJ2-3. Germline lookup yields CDR1 SGHTA and CDR2 FQGNSA. This CDR3 is 11 amino acids long. The CDR3 loop reads CASNDGGTQYF.

The chain recombines TRBV12-3 or TRBV12-4 with TRBJ2-7; TCRdb calls TRBD1, which cannot be checked without DNA. The CDR3 consists of 12 residues. The CDR3 protein is CASTPGRGEQYF.

The chain couples TRBV19 to TRBJ2-2. The CDR3 is 17 amino acids. Germline V gene data show CDR1 as LNHDA and CDR2 as SQIVND (reference sequence). CDR3 in amino acids: CASSINDRHANTGELFF.

The CDR3 loop reads CASKGWDSPLHF. The chain has TRBV6-1 and TRBJ1-6. CDR3 size: 12 residues. The germline gives CDR1 MNHNS, CDR2 SASEGT.

The CDR3 sequence is CAWSLRDILAKNIQYF. The J gene is TRBJ2-4, the V gene TRBV30; without DNA, the TCRdb call of TRBD1 cannot be checked. The CDR3 has 16 residues. Germline V lookup: CDR1 GTSNPN, CDR2 SVGIG (reference sequence).

The chain combines TRBV9 with TRBJ2-7; TCRdb gives TRBD1 as the D gene, but with no DNA this cannot be confirmed. There are 14 residues in the CDR3. The V gene's germline CDR1 is SGDLS and CDR2 YYNGEE. The CDR3 sequence: CASSTPGQGNEQYF.

V is TRBV5-1 and J is TRBJ2-7. Germline-derived CDR1 and CDR2 are SGHRS and YFSETQ. The CDR3 totals 13 residues. The CDR3 sequence is CASSPDRGYEQYF.

The chain uses TRBV6-2 or TRBV6-3 and TRBJ2-3; TCRdb's D gene call, TRBD2, goes unchecked for lack of DNA. CDR3 length equals 14 residues. In germline, CDR1 is MNHEY, CDR2 SVGEGT. The CDR3 reads CASSVAGGRDTQYF.